This TCR beta chain originates from a study of T cells after yellow fever vaccination (dated by TCRdb to between 2018 and 2021). In terms of the full investigation: The SMART-Seq v4 Ultra Low Input RNA kit was used to prepare libraries from fractions with low cell numbers. Two healthy male donors made up the cohort, one aged 18 to 30 years and the other aged 30 to 40 years. Blood was drawn at multiple timepoints before and after primary and secondary immunization, with bulk PBMC replicates and cell subsets isolated. To follow T-cell clones before and after primary and booster YFV17D yellow fever vaccination, bulk TCR alpha and beta repertoires were sequenced over time. Overall study outcomes, separate from this receptor: The study included only two donors, which limits how far the findings can be generalized. Most clones expanded after primary vaccination were re-detected after the booster (around 96% of CD4 and 80% to 90% of CD8), suggesting broad memory maintenance. Compared with the primary T-cell response, the secondary T-cell response was weaker but faster, peaking on day 5 rather than day 15. Because abundant contaminating clonotypes from the bulk population could be contained in FACS-sorted repertoires, computational filtering was required. A small share of clonotypes occurred in both CD4 and CD8 compartments, likely arising from convergent recombination.

Of note for this clonotype: Its antigen is not yet known. Per-nucleotide qualities are absent, and no much larger clonotype sits a single base away.

The sequencer listed for this sample is Illumina NovaSeq 6000. Synthesis of TCR cDNA relied on 5'RACE template switching, a step that introduced a universal primer site along with unique molecular identifiers. cDNA synthesis was primed from both the TCR alpha and TCR beta constant segments. Two PCR steps were used to amplify libraries, with sample barcodes and sequencing adapters being added in the second step. Sequencing of libraries was done on Illumina HiSeq 2500 (2x100 bp) or NovaSeq (2x150 bp). The paper's processing steps were these. MIGEC handled demultiplexing of reads and collapsing into UMI consensus sequences, while MiXCR performed V(D)J alignment. Using edgeR on replicate PBMC samples, clonotypes were called vaccine-responding if FDR was below 0.01 and the log2 fold change was above 5 up to day 15. Bulk clonotypes were assigned CD4 or CD8 identity according to which sequenced CD4 or CD8 repertoire held them at higher abundance. Using fastp trimming at Q25 and MiXCR clonotype assembly, TCRdb reanalyzed the public sequencing data and kept in-frame beta chains. Records with the same CDR3 protein are collapsed into one entry carrying the most frequent genes and DNA. Clone size and V and J calls follow TCRdb, not the original study. The sample table contains a few hundred thousand distinct CDR3 sequences; only one count was recorded for 4.1% of them. Just under 25% of the sample rests with the top ten.

The intended sense of this specimen's treatment or condition label: live attenuated yellow fever vaccine strain. At every blood-draw timepoint, two biological replicates of bulk PBMCs were collected. PBMCs were isolated from peripheral blood using a standard Ficoll-Paque protocol. TriZol was used to extract RNA from bulk PBMCs, from CD4 and CD8 fractions, and from dextramer-positive and dextramer-negative fractions. The source is a man younger than 35 who received the YFV17D yellow fever vaccine. The sample here was PBMCs, taken 5 days after the yellow fever booster vaccination.

The DNA is as follows: TGTGCCAGCAGCTTAAGGGGTAACGACGCCTACGAGCAGTACTTC. This sequence encodes CASSLRGNDAYEQYF. Recombination connected TRBV7-2 to TRBJ2-7; D gene: possibly TRBD1, on 5 matching bases. The CDR3 numbers 15 residues from cysteine through phenylalanine. Kept here is only the CDR3 DNA, which spans 45 bases and is read in frame from base 1. V loses 2 bases, J loses 2 bases, and the germline ends lie 13 bases apart. In the germline V gene, CDR1 corresponds to SGHTA and CDR2 to FQGNSA.